One T cell receptor (beta chain) is described in this entry. Deletions cut 2 bases from V and 1 base from J, with 8 bases between. Germline lookup yields CDR1 ENHRY and CDR2 SYGVKD. This CDR3 region has 14 residues. This entry is derived from a study of CD8+CD57+ T cells in acquired aplastic anemia. The wider study: Healthy donors had, on average, about 10.8 million reads for their CD4+ cells.

For CDR3 and TCR beta VDJ profiling, genomic DNA was the template used. Via MiXCR, TCRdb re-called the reads, giving one row per CDR3 protein. The data hold 200,000 to 250,000 distinct CDR3 sequences, with approximately 35% observed a single time. Material for sequencing was sorted CD4+, CD8+, or CD8+CD57+ T cells (not recorded which) from PBMCs. The receptor was isolated from a human donor in good health, serving as a control. The chain employs TRBV10-3 and TRBJ1-1; D is possibly TRBD1 (5 bases). The CDR3 nucleotides are TGTGCCATCAGTGAGCGACAGCCGAACACTGAAGCTTTCTTT. Translation gives CAISERQPNTEAFF.